The present entry profiles one T cell receptor (beta chain) with its context. This record belongs to a study of blood T cell repertoires in COVID-19. Study details: In each case, the material was cDNA or gDNA derived from T cells, B-cell-depleted T cells, or PBMCs.

Sequencing used immunoSEQ multiplex PCR; TCRdb keeps in-frame clones, though not all of them. This table has some 27,000 clones, around nine tenths appearing once. The CDR3 has 14 residues. The ends were cut back, 0 bases at V and 5 bases at J, with 7 bases in the middle. Germline-derived CDR1 and CDR2 are WNHNN and SYGVQD (reference sequence). The TCR comes from a human donor in a cohort sampled during active COVID-19. The sample was peripheral blood. The chain links TRBV10-1 to TRBJ2-2; D is perhaps TRBD1 (5 bases). The CDR3 here is CASSESGPTGELFF. In DNA form, the CDR3 reads TGCGCCAGCAGTGAGTCGGGGCCAACCGGGGAGCTGTTTTTT.